The T cell receptor beta chain described here comes from a study of T cell responses to AZD1222 COVID-19 vaccine. Sequencing was performed with immunoSEQ multiplex PCR; in TCRdb, only in-frame clones are kept and a portion is missing. The repertoire includes under 150,000 clones, 91% of them detected once, and roughly 2% sits in the top ten. The CDR3 has 18 amino acids. The source was peripheral blood, collected 28 days after the second AZD1222 dose. The chain joins TRBV21-1 to TRBJ2-7; the DNA was not compared with TRBD1, the D call given in the table. TRBV21-1 is deemed a pseudogene. The receptor was isolated from an adult who received the AZD1222 COVID-19 vaccine. As DNA, the CDR3 is TGTGCCAGCAGCAAAGAGGGACAGGGATCCTATAATTCCTACGAGCAGTACTTC. This encodes CASSKEGQGSYNSYEQYF.